This passage covers 5 T cell receptor beta chains from one sample sequenced in a study of T cells in Graves' hyperthyroidism and ophthalmopathy. Regions amplified from RNA transcripts were the TCR beta CDR3 regions. The HTBI primer set was used in a first-round RT-PCR of the TCR CDR3. Via MiXCR, TCRdb re-called the multiplex PCR reads, giving one row per CDR3 protein. The sample carries approximately 610,000 distinct CDR3 sequences, approximately 15% recorded once. Material for sequencing was blood. These receptor sequences come from a woman aged 40 to 50 with Graves' ophthalmopathy.

In this sample, this clonotype turned up many times. The V call is TRBV28, the J call TRBJ1-1; no reliable D call. The CDR3 contains 12 residues. V lost 6 bases, J lost 4 bases, and 9 bases lay in between. The V gene's germline CDR1 is MDHEN and CDR2 SYDVKM. The CDR3 sequence is CASSWGITEAFF. In DNA form, the CDR3 reads TGTGCCAGCAGCTGGGGTATCACTGAAGCTTTCTTT.

This clonotype was counted ten times or more. The rearrangement links TRBV28 to TRBJ1-2; no clear D gene. V shed 7 bases and J shed 4 bases, with 7 bases lying between them. This CDR3 contains 11 residues. Germline CDR1 is MDHEN and CDR2 is SYDVKM. The CDR3 DNA sequence: TGTGCCAGCACCTCCGGCTATGGCTACACCTTC. Its protein is CASTSGYGYTF.

V is TRBV6-1 and J is TRBJ1-2, with D uncertain. The length of the CDR3 is 15 residues. CDR1 is MNHNS, CDR2 SASEGT, per germline. V lost 7 bases, J lost 1 base, and 16 bases lay in between. CDR3 region: CASIYRLGFNYGYTF. DNA for the CDR3: TGTGCCAGCATCTACCGGCTGGGTTTTAACTATGGCTACACCTTC.

There are many counts of this clonotype. This sequence joins TRBV6-1 and TRBJ2-2, with D possibly being TRBD1 (5 bases). Germline V gene lookup returns CDR1 MNHNS and CDR2 SASEGT. This CDR3 comprises 14 residues. Trimming left V 6 bases short and J 2 bases short, with 10 bases between. The CDR3, as DNA: TGTGCCAGCAGGGACAACGGAAACACCGGGGAGCTGTTTTTT. Its translation: CASRDNGNTGELFF.

V and J are TRBV13 and TRBJ2-7; either TRBD1 or TRBD2 may fit D (5 bases each). There are 14 residues in the CDR3. The germline CDR1 and CDR2 sequences are PRHDT and FYEKMQ (reference sequence). V dropped 5 bases and J dropped 3 bases, with 14 bases sitting between them. CDR3 amino acids: CASSDDSGDYEQYF. CDR3 in DNA: TGTGCCAGCAGCGACGACAGCGGCGACTACGAGCAGTACTTC.